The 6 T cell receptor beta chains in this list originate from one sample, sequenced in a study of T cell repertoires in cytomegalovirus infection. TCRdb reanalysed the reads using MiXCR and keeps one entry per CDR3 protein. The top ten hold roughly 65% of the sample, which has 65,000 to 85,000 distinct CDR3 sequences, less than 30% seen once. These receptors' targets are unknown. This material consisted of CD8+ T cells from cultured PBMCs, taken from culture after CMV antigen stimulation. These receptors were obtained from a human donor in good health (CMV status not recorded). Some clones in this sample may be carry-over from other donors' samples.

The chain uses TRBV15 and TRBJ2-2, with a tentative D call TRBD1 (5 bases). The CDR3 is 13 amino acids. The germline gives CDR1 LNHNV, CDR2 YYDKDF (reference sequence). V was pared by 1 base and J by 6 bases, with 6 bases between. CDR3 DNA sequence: TGTGCCACCAGCAGAGCAGGGCCCGGGGAGCTGTTTTTT. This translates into CATSRAGPGELFF.

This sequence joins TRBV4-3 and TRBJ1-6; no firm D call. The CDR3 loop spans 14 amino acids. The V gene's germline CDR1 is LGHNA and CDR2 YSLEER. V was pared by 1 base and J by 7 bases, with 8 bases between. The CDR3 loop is CASSQVAGNSPLHF. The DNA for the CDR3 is TGCGCCAGCAGCCAAGTGGCAGGCAATTCACCCCTCCACTTT.

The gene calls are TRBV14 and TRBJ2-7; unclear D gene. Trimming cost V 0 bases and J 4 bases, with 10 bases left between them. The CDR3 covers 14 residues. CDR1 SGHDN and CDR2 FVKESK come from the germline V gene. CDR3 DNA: TGTGCCAGCAGCCAAGATTTATCCGGGTACGAGCAGTACTTC. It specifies CASSQDLSGYEQYF.

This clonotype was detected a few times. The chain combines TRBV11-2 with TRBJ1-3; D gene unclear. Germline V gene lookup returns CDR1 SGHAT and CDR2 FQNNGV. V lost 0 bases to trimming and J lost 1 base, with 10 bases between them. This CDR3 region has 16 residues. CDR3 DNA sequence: TGTGCCAGCAGCTTAGATCTTGGAGTTTCTGGAAACACCATATATTTT. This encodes CASSLDLGVSGNTIYF. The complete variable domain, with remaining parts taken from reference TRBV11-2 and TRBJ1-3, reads EAGVAQSPRYKIIEKRQSVAFWCNPISGHATLYWYQQILGQGPKLLIQFQNNGVVDDSQLPKDRFSAERLKGVDSTLKIQPAKLEDSAVYLCASSLDLGVSGNTIYFGEGSWLTVV.

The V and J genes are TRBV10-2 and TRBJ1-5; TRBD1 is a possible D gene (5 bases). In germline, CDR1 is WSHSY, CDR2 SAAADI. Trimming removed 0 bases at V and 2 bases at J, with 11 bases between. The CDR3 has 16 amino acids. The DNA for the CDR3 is TGCGCCAGCAGTGAGTCGACAGAAACTCGCAATCAGCCCCAGCATTTT. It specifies CASSESTETRNQPQHF.

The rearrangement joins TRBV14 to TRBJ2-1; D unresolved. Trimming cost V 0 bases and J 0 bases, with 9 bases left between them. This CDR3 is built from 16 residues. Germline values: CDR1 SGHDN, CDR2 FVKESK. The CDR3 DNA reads TGTGCCAGCAGCCAAGATCAGAGCGACTCCTACAATGAGCAGTTCTTC. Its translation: CASSQDQSDSYNEQFF.